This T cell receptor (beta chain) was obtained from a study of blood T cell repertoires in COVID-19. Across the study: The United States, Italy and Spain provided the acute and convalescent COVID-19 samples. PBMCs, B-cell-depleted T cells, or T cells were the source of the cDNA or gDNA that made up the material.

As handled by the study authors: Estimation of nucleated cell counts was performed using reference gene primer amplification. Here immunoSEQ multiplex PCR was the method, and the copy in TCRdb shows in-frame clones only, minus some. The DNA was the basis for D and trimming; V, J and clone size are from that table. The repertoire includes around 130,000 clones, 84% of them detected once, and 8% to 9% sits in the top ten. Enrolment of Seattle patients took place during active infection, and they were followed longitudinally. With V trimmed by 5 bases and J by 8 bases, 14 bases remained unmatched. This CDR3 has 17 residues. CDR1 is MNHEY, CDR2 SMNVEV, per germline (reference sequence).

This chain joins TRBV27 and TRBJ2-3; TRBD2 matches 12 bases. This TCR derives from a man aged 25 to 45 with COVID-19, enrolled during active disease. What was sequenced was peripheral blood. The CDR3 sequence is CASSPMGVLAGGGTQYF. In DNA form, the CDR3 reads TGTGCCAGCAGTCCAATGGGGGTACTAGCGGGAGGTGGTACGCAGTATTTT.